The following is a TCR beta chain sequence with its context. Original processing notes: It was from reference gene primer amplification that nucleated cell counts were estimated. TCRdb keeps only in-frame clones here, not all; method: immunoSEQ multiplex PCR. From that table come the V and J calls and clone size; the DNA was used to work out D and trimming. The data contain roughly 220,000 clones, 86% of them singletons. The sample originates from a study of blood T cell repertoires in COVID-19. Study details: The United States, Italy and Spain supplied acute and convalescent COVID-19 samples. The analysed material was cDNA or gDNA that came from T cells, B-cell-depleted T cells, or PBMCs.

The V gene lost 1 base and the J gene lost 4 bases, with 10 bases spanning the gap. The germline V gene encodes CDR1 SGHTA and CDR2 FQGNSA. The CDR3 sequence is 14 residues long. This clonotype was obtained from a man aged 80 or over with acute or convalescent COVID-19. Sample: peripheral blood. The chain is built from TRBV7-2 and TRBJ2-5; D call uncertain. CDR3 sequence (DNA): TGTGCCAGCAGCTTAGTCAGAGACACAGAGACCCAGTACTTC. It is translated as CASSLVRDTETQYF.